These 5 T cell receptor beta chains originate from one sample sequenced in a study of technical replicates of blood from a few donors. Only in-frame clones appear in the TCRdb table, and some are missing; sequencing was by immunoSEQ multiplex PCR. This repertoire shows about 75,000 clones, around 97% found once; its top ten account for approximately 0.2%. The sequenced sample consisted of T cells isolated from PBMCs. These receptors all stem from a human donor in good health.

The CDR3 is CASCNGNKPYEQYF. In DNA, the CDR3 is TGTGCCAGCTGCAACGGGAATAAACCCTACGAGCAGTACTTC. This sequence joins TRBV27 and TRBJ2-7; weak D call: TRBD2 (5 bases). CDR1 MNHEY and CDR2 SMNVEV come from the germline V gene (reference sequence). The CDR3 is 14 amino acids. The V end lost 8 bases, the J end lost 2 bases, and 16 bases lay between the germline ends.

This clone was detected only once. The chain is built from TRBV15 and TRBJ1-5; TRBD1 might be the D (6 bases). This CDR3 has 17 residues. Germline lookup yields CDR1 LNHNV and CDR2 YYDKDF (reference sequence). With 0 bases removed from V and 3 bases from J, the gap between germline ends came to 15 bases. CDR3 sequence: CATSREGTQGNNQPQHF. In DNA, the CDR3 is TGTGCCACCAGCAGAGAGGGTACGCAGGGGAACAATCAGCCCCAGCATTTT.

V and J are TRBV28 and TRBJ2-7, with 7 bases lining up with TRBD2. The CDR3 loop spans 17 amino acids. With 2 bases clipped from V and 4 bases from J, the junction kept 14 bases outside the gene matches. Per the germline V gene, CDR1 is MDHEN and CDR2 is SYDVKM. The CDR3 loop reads CASSLVYGSGDLYEQYF. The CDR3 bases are TGTGCCAGCAGTTTAGTGTACGGGAGCGGGGACCTTTACGAGCAGTACTTC.

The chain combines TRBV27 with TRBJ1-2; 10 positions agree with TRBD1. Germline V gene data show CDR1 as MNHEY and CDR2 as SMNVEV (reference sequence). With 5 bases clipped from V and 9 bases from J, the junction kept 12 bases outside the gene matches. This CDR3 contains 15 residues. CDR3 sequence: CASSPETGGLLSYTF. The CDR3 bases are TGTGCCAGCAGTCCTGAGACAGGGGGCCTGCTGAGCTACACCTTC.

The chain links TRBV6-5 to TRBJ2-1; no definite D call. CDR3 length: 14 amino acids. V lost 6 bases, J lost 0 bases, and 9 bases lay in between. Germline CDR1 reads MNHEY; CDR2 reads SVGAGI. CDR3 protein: CASSPTGSYNEQFF. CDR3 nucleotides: TGTGCCAGCAGCCCTACGGGCTCCTACAATGAGCAGTTCTTC.